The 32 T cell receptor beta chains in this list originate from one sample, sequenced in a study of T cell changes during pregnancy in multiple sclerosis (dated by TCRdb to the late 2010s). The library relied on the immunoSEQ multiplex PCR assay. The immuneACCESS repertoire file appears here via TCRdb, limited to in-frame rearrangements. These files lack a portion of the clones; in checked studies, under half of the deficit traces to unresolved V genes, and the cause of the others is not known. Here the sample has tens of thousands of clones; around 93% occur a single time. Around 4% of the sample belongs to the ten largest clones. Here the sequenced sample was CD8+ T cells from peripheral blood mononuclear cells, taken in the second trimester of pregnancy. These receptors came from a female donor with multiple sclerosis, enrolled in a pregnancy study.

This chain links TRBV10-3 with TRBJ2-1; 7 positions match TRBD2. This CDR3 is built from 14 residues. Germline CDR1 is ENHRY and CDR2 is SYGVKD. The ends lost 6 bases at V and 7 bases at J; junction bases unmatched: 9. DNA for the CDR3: TGTGCCATCAGGCTAGCGGACCTCTGGAATGAGCAGTTCTTC. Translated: CAIRLADLWNEQFF.

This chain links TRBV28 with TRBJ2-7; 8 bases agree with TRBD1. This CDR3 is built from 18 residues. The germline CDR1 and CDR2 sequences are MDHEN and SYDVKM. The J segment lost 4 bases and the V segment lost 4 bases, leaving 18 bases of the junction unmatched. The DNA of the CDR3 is TGTGCCAGCAGTTCCCGCGGACAGGGTCCCTTGACTTGGTACGAGCAGTACTTC. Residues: CASSSRGQGPLTWYEQYF.

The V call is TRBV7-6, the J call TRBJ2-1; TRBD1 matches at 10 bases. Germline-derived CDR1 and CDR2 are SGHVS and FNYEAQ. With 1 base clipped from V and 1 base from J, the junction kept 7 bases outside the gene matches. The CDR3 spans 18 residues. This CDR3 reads CASSLEPDRGQSYNEQFF. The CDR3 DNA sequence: TGTGCCAGCAGCTTAGAGCCCGACAGGGGGCAATCCTACAATGAGCAGTTCTTC.

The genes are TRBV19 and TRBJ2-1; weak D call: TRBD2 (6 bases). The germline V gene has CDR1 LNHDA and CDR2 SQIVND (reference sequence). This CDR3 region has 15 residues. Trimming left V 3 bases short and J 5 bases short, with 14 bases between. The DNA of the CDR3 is TGTGCCAGTAGTATGGCCGGGAGTAAGGACAATGAGCAGTTCTTC. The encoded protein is CASSMAGSKDNEQFF. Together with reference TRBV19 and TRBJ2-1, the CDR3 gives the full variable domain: DGGITQSPKYLFRKEGQNVTLSCEQNLNHDAMYWYRQDPGQGLRLIYYSQIVNDFQKGDIAEGYSVSREKKESFPLTVTSAQKNPTAFYLCASSMAGSKDNEQFFGPGTRLTVL.

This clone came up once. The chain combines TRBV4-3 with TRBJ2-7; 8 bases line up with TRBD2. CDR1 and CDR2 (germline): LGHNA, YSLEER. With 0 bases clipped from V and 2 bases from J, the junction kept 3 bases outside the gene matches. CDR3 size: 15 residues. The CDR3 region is CASSQDRGGPYEQYF. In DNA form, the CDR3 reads TGCGCCAGCAGCCAAGATCGGGGGGGGCCCTACGAGCAGTACTTC.

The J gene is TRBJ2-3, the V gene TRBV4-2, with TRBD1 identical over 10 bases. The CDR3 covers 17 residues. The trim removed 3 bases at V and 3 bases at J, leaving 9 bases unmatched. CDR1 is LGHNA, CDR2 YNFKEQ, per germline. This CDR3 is CASSHQPGQGSTDTQYF. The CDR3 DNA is TGTGCCAGCAGCCACCAGCCGGGACAGGGGTCAACAGATACGCAGTATTTT.

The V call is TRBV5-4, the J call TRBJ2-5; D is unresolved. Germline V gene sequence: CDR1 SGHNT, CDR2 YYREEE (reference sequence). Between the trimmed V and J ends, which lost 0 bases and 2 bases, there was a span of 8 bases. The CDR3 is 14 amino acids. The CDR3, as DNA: TGTGCCAGCAGCTTGGGTCAGACACAAGAGACCCAGTACTTC. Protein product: CASSLGQTQETQYF.

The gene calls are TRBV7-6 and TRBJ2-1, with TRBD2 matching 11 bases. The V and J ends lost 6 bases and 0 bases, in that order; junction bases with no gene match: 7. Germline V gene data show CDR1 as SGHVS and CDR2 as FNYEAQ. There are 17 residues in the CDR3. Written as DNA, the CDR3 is TGTGCCAGCAGACCGACTAGCGGGGAAAGCTCCTACAATGAGCAGTTCTTC. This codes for CASRPTSGESSYNEQFF.

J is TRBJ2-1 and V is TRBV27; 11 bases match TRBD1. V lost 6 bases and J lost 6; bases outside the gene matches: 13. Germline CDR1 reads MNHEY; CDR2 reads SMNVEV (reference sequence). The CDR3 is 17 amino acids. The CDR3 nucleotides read TGTGCCAGCAGCCTCCACAGGACAGGGGGCCGTTTCAATGAGCAGTTCTTC. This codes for CASSLHRTGGRFNEQFF.

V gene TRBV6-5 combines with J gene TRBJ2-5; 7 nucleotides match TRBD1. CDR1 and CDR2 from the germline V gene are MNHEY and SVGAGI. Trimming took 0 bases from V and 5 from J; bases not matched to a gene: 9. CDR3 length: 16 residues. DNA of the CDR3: TGTGCCAGCAGTTACTCCAGGTCCAGGGGGTTTGAGACCCAGTACTTC. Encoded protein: CASSYSRSRGFETQYF.

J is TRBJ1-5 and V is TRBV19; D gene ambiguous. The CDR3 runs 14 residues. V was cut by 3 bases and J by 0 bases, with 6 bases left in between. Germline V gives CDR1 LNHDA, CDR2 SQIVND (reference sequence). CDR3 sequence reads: CASSIGYSNQPQHF. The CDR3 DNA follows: TGTGCCAGTAGTATCGGGTATAGCAATCAGCCCCAGCATTTT.

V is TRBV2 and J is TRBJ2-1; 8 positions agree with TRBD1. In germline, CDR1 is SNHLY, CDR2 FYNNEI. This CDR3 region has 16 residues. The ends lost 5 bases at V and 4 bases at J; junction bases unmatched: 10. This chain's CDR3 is CASSYPGTGEYNEQFF. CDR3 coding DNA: TGTGCCAGCAGTTATCCCGGGACAGGCGAGTACAATGAGCAGTTCTTC.

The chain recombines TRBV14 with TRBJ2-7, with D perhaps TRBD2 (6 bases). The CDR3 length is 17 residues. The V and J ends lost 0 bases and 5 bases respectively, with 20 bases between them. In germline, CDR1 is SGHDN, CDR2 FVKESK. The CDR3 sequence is CASSQESSGGGKNEQYF. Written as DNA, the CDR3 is TGTGCCAGCAGCCAAGAGAGTAGCGGTGGAGGGAAGAACGAGCAGTACTTC.

CDR3 sequence: CASSRHPGTDTQYF. The DNA for the CDR3 is TGTGCCAGCAGCCGGCACCCCGGCACAGATACGCAGTATTTT. The chain combines TRBV4-2 with TRBJ2-3; D is ambiguous. V shed 4 bases and J shed 1 base, with 9 bases lying between them. The V gene's germline CDR1 is LGHNA and CDR2 YNFKEQ. CDR3 length: 14 residues.

CDR3 residues: CASSYSSSSYNEQFF. DNA of the CDR3: TGTGCCAGCAGTTACTCGAGTAGTTCCTACAATGAGCAGTTCTTC. The J gene is TRBJ2-1, the V gene TRBV6-5; D gene unclear. Germline V gene lookup returns CDR1 MNHEY and CDR2 SVGAGI. V was pared by 0 bases and J by 1 base, with 7 bases between. This CDR3 has 15 amino acids.

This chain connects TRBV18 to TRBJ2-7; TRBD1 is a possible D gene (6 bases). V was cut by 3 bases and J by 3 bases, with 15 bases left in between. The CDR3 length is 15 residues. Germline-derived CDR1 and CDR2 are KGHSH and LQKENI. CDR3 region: CASSPDPDRYYEQYF. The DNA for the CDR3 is TGTGCCAGCTCACCTGATCCGGACAGATACTACGAGCAGTACTTC.

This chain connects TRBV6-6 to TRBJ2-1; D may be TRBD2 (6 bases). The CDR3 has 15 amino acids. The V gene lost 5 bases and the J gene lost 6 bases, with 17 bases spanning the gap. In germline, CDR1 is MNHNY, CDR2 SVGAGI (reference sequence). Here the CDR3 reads CASSPLAGRGNEQFF. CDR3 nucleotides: TGTGCCAGCAGTCCCCTGGCGGGAAGGGGCAATGAGCAGTTCTTC.

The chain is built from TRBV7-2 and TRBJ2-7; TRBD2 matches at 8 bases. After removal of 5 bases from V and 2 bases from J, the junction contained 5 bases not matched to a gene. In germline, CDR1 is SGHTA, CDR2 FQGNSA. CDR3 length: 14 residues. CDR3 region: CASSLTSGPYEQYF. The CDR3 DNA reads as TGTGCCAGCAGCCTAACTAGCGGTCCCTACGAGCAGTACTTC.

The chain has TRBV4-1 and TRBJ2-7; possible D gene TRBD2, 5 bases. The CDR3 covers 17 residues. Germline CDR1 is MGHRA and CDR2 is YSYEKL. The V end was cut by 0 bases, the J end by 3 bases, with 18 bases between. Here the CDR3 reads CASSQDLRGNSLYEQYF. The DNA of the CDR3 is TGCGCCAGCAGCCAAGATCTGAGAGGGAATTCCCTCTACGAGCAGTACTTC.

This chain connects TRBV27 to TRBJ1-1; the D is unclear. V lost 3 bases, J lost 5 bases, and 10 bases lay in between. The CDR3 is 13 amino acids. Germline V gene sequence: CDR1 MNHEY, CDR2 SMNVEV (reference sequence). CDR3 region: CASSFPSATEAFF. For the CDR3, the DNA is TGTGCCAGCAGTTTCCCATCAGCGACTGAAGCTTTCTTT.

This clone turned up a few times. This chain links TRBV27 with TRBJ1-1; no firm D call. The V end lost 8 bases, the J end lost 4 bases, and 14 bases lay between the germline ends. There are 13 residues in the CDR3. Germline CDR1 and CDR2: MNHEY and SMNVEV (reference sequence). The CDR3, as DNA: TGTGCCAGCTCCCTCGGAGGAACCACTGAAGCTTTCTTT. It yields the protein CASSLGGTTEAFF.

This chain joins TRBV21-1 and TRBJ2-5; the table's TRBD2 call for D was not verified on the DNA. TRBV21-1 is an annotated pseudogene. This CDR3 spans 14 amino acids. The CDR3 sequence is CASSKRGARETQYF. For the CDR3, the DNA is TGTGCCAGCAGCAAACGGGGGGCCCGGGAGACCCAGTACTTC.

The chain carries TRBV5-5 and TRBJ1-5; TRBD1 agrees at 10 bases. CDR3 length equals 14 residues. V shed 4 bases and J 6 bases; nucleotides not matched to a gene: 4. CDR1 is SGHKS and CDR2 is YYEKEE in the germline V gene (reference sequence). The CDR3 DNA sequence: TGTGCCAGCAGCCTTGGGGACAGGGGTCAGCCCCAGCATTTT. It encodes CASSLGDRGQPQHF. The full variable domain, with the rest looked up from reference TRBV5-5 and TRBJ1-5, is DAGVTQSPTHLIKTRGQQVTLRCSPISGHKSVSWYQQVLGQGPQFIFQYYEKEERGRGNFPDRFSARQFPNYSSELNVNALLLGDSALYLCASSLGDRGQPQHFGDGTRLSIL.

This CDR3 is CASSLPGHISGANVLTF. The CDR3 DNA is TGCGCCAGCAGCCTACCGGGACACATCTCTGGGGCCAACGTCCTGACTTTC. The chain joins TRBV4-1 to TRBJ2-6, with D possibly matching TRBD1 (6 bases). The germline gives CDR1 MGHRA, CDR2 YSYEKL. The CDR3 runs to 17 residues. Deletions cut 4 bases from V and 0 bases from J, with 13 bases between.

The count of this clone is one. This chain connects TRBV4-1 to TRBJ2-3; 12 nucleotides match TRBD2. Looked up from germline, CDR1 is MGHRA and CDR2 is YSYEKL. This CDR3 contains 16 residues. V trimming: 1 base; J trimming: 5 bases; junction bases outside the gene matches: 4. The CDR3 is CASSQVGTSGLDTQYF. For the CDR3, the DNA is TGCGCCAGCAGCCAAGTTGGGACTAGCGGGCTAGATACGCAGTATTTT.

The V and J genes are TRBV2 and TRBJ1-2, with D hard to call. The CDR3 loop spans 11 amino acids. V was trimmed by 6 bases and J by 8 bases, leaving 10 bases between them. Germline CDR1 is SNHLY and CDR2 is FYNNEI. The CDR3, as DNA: TGTGCCAGCAGGCTGACTGACGGCTACACCTTC. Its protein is CASRLTDGYTF.

CDR3 loop: CASSWGVIEQYF. The CDR3 region has the DNA TGTGCCAGCAGTTGGGGGGTGATAGAGCAGTACTTC. The chain links TRBV7-2 to TRBJ2-7, with D possibly being TRBD2 (6 bases). Germline V gene data show CDR1 as SGHTA and CDR2 as FQGNSA. Trimming shortened V by 6 bases and J by 7 bases, and 13 bases separated the two germline ends. CDR3 length equals 12 residues.

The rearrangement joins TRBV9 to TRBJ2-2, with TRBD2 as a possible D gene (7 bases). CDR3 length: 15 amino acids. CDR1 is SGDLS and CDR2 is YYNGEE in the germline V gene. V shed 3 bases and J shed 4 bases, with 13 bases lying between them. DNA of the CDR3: TGTGCCAGCAGCGACGGGGGGCTGGGCACCGGGGAGCTGTTTTTT. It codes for CASSDGGLGTGELFF.

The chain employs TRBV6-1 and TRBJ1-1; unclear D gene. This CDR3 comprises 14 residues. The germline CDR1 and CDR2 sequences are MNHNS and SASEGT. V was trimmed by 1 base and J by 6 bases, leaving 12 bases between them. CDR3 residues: CASSEVFASPEAFF. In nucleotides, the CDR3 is TGTGCCAGCAGTGAAGTGTTTGCGTCACCTGAAGCTTTCTTT.

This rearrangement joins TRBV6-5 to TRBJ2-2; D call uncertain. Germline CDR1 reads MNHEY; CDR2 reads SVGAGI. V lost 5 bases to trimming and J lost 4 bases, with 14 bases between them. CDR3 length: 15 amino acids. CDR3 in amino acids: CASSPATVFTGELFF. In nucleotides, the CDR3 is TGTGCCAGCAGTCCGGCGACTGTCTTCACCGGGGAGCTGTTTTTT.

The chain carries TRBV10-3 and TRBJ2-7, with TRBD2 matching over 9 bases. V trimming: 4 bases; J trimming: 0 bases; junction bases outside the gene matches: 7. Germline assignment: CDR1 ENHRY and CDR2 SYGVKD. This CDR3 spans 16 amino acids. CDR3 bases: TGTGCCATCAGTGGGGCTAGCGGGGTGAGCTCCTACGAGCAGTACTTC. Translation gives CAISGASGVSSYEQYF.

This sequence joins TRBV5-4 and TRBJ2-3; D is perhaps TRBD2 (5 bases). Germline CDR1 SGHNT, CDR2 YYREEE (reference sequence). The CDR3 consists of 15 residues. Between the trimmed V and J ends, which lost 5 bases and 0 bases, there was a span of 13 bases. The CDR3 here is CASRYGLSSTDTQYF. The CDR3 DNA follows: TGTGCCAGCAGGTACGGACTTTCAAGCACAGATACGCAGTATTTT.